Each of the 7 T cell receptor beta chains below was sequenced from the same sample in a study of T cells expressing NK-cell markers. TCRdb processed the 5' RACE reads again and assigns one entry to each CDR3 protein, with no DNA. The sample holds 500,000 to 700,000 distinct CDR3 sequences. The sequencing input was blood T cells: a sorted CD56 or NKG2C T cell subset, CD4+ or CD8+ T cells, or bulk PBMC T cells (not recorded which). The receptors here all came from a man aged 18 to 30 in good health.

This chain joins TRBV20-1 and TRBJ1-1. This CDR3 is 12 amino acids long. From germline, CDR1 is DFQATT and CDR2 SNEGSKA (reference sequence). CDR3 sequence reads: CSVSIMNTEAFF.

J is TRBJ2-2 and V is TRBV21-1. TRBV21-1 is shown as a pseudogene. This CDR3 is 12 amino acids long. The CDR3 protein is CASTYTTGELFF.

CDR3 region: CASSPTPGTGGVGADTQYF. The chain has TRBV11-1 and TRBJ2-3; TCRdb's D call, TRBD1, is unchecked because there is no DNA. The length of the CDR3 is 19 residues. Germline V gene sequence: CDR1 SGHAT, CDR2 FQDESV (reference sequence).

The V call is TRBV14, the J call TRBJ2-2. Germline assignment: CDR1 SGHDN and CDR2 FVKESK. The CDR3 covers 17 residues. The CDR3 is CASSPFLVSTNTGELFF.

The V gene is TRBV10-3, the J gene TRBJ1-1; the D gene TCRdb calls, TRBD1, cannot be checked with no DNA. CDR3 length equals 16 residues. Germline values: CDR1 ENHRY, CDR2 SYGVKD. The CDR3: CAISPGQGSGYTEAFF.

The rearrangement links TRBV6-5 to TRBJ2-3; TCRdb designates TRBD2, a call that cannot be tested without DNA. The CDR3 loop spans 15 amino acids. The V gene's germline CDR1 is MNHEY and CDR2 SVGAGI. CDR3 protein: CASSYSGEGINTQYF.

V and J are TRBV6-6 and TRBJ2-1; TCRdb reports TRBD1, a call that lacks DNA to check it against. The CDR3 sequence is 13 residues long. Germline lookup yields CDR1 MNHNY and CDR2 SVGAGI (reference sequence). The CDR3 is CASSLDSPNEQFF.